Following are 32 T cell receptor beta chains from one sample sequenced in a study of cytotoxic CD8 clonotypes in ibrutinib-treated CLL (TCRdb year 2021). The method behind the library was the immunoSEQ multiplex PCR assay. In TCRdb, the immuneACCESS table is reduced to in-frame sequences with V and J assigned. These tables do not hold every clone; where another copy was compared, an unresolved V gene accounts for under half, and the others remain unexplained. The sample contains around 200,000 clones, just under 80% of them found a single time. The ten largest clones take up about an eighth of the sample. What the time point label conveys for this sample: roughly 12 months on ibrutinib. The input for sequencing was PBMCs, taken after 12 months of ibrutinib treatment. The source of these receptors is a human donor with chronic lymphocytic leukemia.

The chain combines TRBV6-1 with TRBJ2-3, with D tentatively TRBD1 or TRBD2 (6 bases each). This CDR3 contains 13 residues. Deletions cut 8 bases from V and 7 bases from J, with 16 bases between. Germline CDR1 and CDR2: MNHNS and SASEGT. CDR3 nucleotide sequence: TGTGCCAGCCGCGAGGGGGGCGCGAATACGCAGTATTTT. This encodes CASREGGANTQYF.

A single count supports this clone. V and J are TRBV4-1 and TRBJ2-1; TRBD2 agrees at 10 bases. The V gene end was trimmed by 1 base and the J gene end by 6 bases; junction bases not matched to a gene: 6. There are 16 residues in the CDR3. Germline V gene data show CDR1 as MGHRA and CDR2 as YSYEKL. Here the CDR3 DNA reads TGCGCCAGCAGCCAAGCCAAGGGACTAGCGAGCAATGAGCAGTTCTTC. As protein: CASSQAKGLASNEQFF.

The chain has TRBV4-1 and TRBJ2-4; D may match TRBD1 or TRBD2 (5 bases each). The CDR3 is 15 residues long. The germline CDR1 and CDR2 sequences are MGHRA and YSYEKL. Trimming cost V 3 bases and J 0 bases, with 9 bases left between them. Here the CDR3 reads CASSHTGLAKNIQYF. CDR3 bases: TGCGCCAGCAGCCATACAGGACTAGCCAAAAACATTCAGTACTTC.

The chain recombines TRBV5-5 with TRBJ2-7; D gene unclear. This CDR3 has 14 residues. V was cut by 4 bases and J by 0 bases, with 11 bases left in between. CDR1 is SGHKS and CDR2 is YYEKEE in the germline V gene (reference sequence). The CDR3 is CASSQPVLSYEQYF. DNA of the CDR3: TGTGCCAGCAGCCAACCCGTGCTCTCCTACGAGCAGTACTTC.

In this sample, this clone turned up a few times. This rearrangement joins TRBV4-1 to TRBJ1-4; D is possibly TRBD1 (5 bases). Deletions cut 2 bases from V and 5 bases from J, with 12 bases between. Germline V gene data show CDR1 as MGHRA and CDR2 as YSYEKL. The CDR3 is 15 amino acids. CDR3 sequence reads: CASSQPRRANEKLFF. CDR3 DNA: TGCGCCAGCAGCCAACCGCGCAGGGCCAATGAAAAACTGTTTTTT.

The gene calls are TRBV29-1 and TRBJ2-1; D call uncertain. The CDR3 runs to 13 residues. Trimming took off 4 bases at V and 8 bases at J, with 15 bases between the two ends. From germline, CDR1 is SQVTM and CDR2 ANQGSEA. CDR3 protein: CSVGRDWQDEQFF. The CDR3 DNA reads TGCAGCGTTGGGAGAGACTGGCAAGATGAGCAGTTCTTC.

This clone appeared a few times. The gene calls are TRBV30 and TRBJ1-2; D ambiguous. Trimming left V 0 bases short and J 4 bases short, with 9 bases between. The CDR3 has 13 residues. Looked up from germline, CDR1 is GTSNPN and CDR2 is SVGIG (reference sequence). CDR3 sequence: CAWSVKASYGYTF. DNA of the CDR3: TGTGCCTGGAGTGTAAAGGCTTCCTATGGCTACACCTTC.

The chain employs TRBV9 and TRBJ2-1; D gene uncertain. The CDR3 extends over 13 amino acids. CDR1 and CDR2 (germline): SGDLS, YYNGEE. V gave up 3 bases and J gave up 8 bases, with 12 bases separating them. Written as DNA, the CDR3 is TGTGCCAGCAGCGCCGAAACTCGCTATGAGCAGTTCTTC. Protein: CASSAETRYEQFF.

This chain connects TRBV19 to TRBJ1-2, with 9 bases identical to TRBD1. V shed 5 bases, J shed 2 bases, and the junction held 15 bases outside the gene matches. The CDR3 consists of 18 residues. Looked up from germline, CDR1 is LNHDA and CDR2 is SQIVND (reference sequence). DNA for the CDR3: TGTGCCAGTAGTCCGAGCCTTTGGACAGGGGTTTGGAACTATGGCTACACCTTC. Translating it yields CASSPSLWTGVWNYGYTF.

This chain joins TRBV27 and TRBJ2-7; D is ambiguous. The V and J ends lost 0 bases and 1 base respectively, with 10 bases between them. CDR3 length: 15 amino acids. The germline gives CDR1 MNHEY, CDR2 SMNVEV (reference sequence). CDR3 DNA sequence: TGTGCCAGCAGTTTATCCACGTCGAAATCCTACGAGCAGTACTTC. Amino acids: CASSLSTSKSYEQYF.

This chain uses TRBV18 with TRBJ2-3, with 11 bases lining up with TRBD2. The CDR3 runs 15 residues. V trimming: 5 bases; J trimming: 2 bases; junction bases outside the gene matches: 3. The germline gives CDR1 KGHSH, CDR2 LQKENI. The CDR3 spells CASSKLAGDTDTQYF. As DNA, the CDR3 is TGTGCCAGCTCAAAACTAGCGGGGGACACAGATACGCAGTATTTT.

This chain uses TRBV27 with TRBJ2-7; D gene unclear. The CDR3 contains 16 residues. Germline CDR1 is MNHEY and CDR2 is SMNVEV (reference sequence). Trimming pared 0 bases from V and 2 bases from J, leaving 14 bases between. Here the CDR3 DNA reads TGTGCCAGCAGTTTATCAGGGTCCCGAAGAACCTACGAGCAGTACTTC. As protein: CASSLSGSRRTYEQYF.

The chain joins TRBV19 to TRBJ2-1; 8 bases align to TRBD2. J gave up 1 base and V 4 bases, and 3 bases lay outside the gene matches. The CDR3 loop spans 15 amino acids. Germline values: CDR1 LNHDA, CDR2 SQIVND (reference sequence). CDR3 amino acids: CASSTTSGSYNEQFF. CDR3 sequence (DNA): TGTGCCAGTAGTACCACTAGCGGTTCCTACAATGAGCAGTTCTTC.

This clone was counted a single time. This chain connects TRBV4-1 to TRBJ2-7; possible D gene TRBD1, 6 bases. Deletions cut 2 bases from V and 1 base from J, with 9 bases between. The CDR3 runs 14 residues. Germline CDR1 MGHRA, CDR2 YSYEKL. CDR3 protein: CASSQPTGSYEQYF. As DNA, the CDR3 is TGCGCCAGCAGCCAACCGACAGGATCCTACGAGCAGTACTTC.

This chain joins TRBV6-4 and TRBJ1-1; D perhaps matches TRBD1 (5 bases). CDR1 and CDR2 from the germline V gene are MRHNA and SNTAGT. The V end was cut by 8 bases, the J end by 1 base, with 11 bases between. The CDR3 is 13 amino acids. CDR3 sequence (DNA): TGTGCCAGCGGCATTGACAGGAACACTGAAGCTTTCTTT. Translation: CASGIDRNTEAFF.

The chain uses TRBV6-4 and TRBJ2-7, with 13 nucleotides matching TRBD2. Looked up from germline, CDR1 is MRHNA and CDR2 is SNTAGT. The V segment lost 3 bases and the J segment 6 bases; nucleotides outside the gene matches: 2. This CDR3 has 14 residues. CDR3 protein: CASSELAGGLEQYF. CDR3 sequence (DNA): TGTGCCAGCAGTGAACTAGCGGGAGGGCTCGAGCAGTACTTC.

In this sample, this clone turned up once. V gene TRBV6-5 combines with J gene TRBJ1-5; D might be TRBD1 (6 bases). Looked up from germline, CDR1 is MNHEY and CDR2 is SVGAGI. CDR3 length: 13 amino acids. Trimming left V 7 bases short and J 3 bases short, with 10 bases between. The chain's CDR3 is CASKRTVNQPQHF. CDR3 DNA sequence: TGTGCCAGCAAGAGGACAGTCAATCAGCCCCAGCATTTT.

The chain joins TRBV7-9 to TRBJ2-1, with D tentatively TRBD2 (6 bases). Looked up from germline, CDR1 is SEHNR and CDR2 is FQNEAQ (reference sequence). V lost 0 bases to trimming and J lost 8 bases, with 8 bases between them. The CDR3 sequence is 13 residues long. For the CDR3, the DNA is TGTGCCAGCAGCTTAGCCCCGGGGGATGAGCAGTTCTTC. Encoded protein: CASSLAPGDEQFF.

V gene TRBV19 combines with J gene TRBJ2-1; 7 nucleotides line up with TRBD1. The CDR3 spans 14 residues. CDR1 is LNHDA and CDR2 is SQIVND in the germline V gene (reference sequence). With 10 bases clipped from V and 4 bases from J, the junction kept 10 bases outside the gene matches. Here the CDR3 DNA reads TGTGCCACTACAGGGGTTAGGGCTTACAATGAGCAGTTCTTC. It specifies CATTGVRAYNEQFF.

This clone was observed once. The chain is built from TRBV6-1 and TRBJ1-2; D not certain. This CDR3 spans 15 amino acids. Per germline, CDR1 MNHNS and CDR2 SASEGT. The V end lost 4 bases, the J end lost 0 bases, and 12 bases lay between the germline ends. Here the CDR3 reads CASSVGRVANYGYTF. CDR3 DNA: TGTGCCAGCAGTGTAGGCCGCGTAGCTAACTATGGCTACACCTTC.

This clone was detected a few times. This chain connects TRBV6-1 to TRBJ2-7; a possible D gene is TRBD2 (5 bases). Germline lookup yields CDR1 MNHNS and CDR2 SASEGT. This CDR3 region has 13 residues. Trimming stripped 2 bases from V and 6 bases from J, with 11 bases between. DNA for the CDR3: TGTGCCAGCAGTGAAACCCTTGGAGGCGAGCAGTACTTC. Translation: CASSETLGGEQYF.

The CDR3 sequence is CASSIDLGAATDTQYF. CDR3 nucleotides: TGTGCCAGTAGTATAGATCTAGGGGCGGCCACAGATACGCAGTATTTT. The chain combines TRBV19 with TRBJ2-3, with a weak D call TRBD1 (5 bases). Germline lookup yields CDR1 LNHDA and CDR2 SQIVND (reference sequence). V lost 0 bases and J 2 bases, leaving 12 bases between the germline ends. The CDR3 consists of 16 residues.

The chain joins TRBV5-1 to TRBJ1-1; D is ambiguous. From germline, CDR1 is SGHRS and CDR2 YFSETQ. The CDR3 extends over 13 amino acids. Between the trimmed V and J ends, which lost 4 bases and 0 bases, there was a span of 7 bases. The CDR3 loop reads CASSPRLNTEAFF. The DNA of the CDR3 is TGCGCCAGCAGCCCACGCTTGAACACTGAAGCTTTCTTT.

This clone was seen a single time. This chain connects TRBV27 to TRBJ2-7; 7 bases are a match to TRBD2. Germline lookup yields CDR1 MNHEY and CDR2 SMNVEV (reference sequence). J was trimmed by 5 bases and V by 5 bases; bases with no gene match: 6. The CDR3 spans 13 residues. The CDR3 DNA reads as TGTGCCAGCAGTCCCTGGGGGGGTGACGAGCAGTACTTC. This translates into CASSPWGGDEQYF.

The rearrangement joins TRBV27 to TRBJ2-3; possibly TRBD1 for D (6 bases). V lost 2 bases and J lost 2, with 17 bases in between. Germline values: CDR1 MNHEY, CDR2 SMNVEV (reference sequence). This CDR3 spans 17 amino acids. The CDR3 DNA reads TGTGCCAGCAGTTTAGAAGGACAGAAGCTTCTCACAGATACGCAGTATTTT. It is translated as CASSLEGQKLLTDTQYF.

This sequence joins TRBV10-3 and TRBJ1-3; the D is unclear. CDR1 ENHRY and CDR2 SYGVKD come from the germline V gene. The V end was cut by 0 bases, the J end by 0 bases, with 18 bases between. The CDR3 has 19 residues. The CDR3 protein is CAISESYAMATSSGNTIYF. The CDR3 DNA sequence: TGTGCCATCAGTGAGTCCTATGCTATGGCTACGAGCTCTGGAAACACCATATATTTT.

The chain carries TRBV11-2 and TRBJ2-7; 10 bases are a match to TRBD1. CDR1 is SGHAT and CDR2 is FQNNGV in the germline V gene. The CDR3 has 15 residues. After removal of 3 bases from V and 4 bases from J, the junction contained 6 bases not matched to a gene. CDR3 residues: CASSLAPGQGYEQYF. The CDR3 DNA follows: TGTGCCAGCAGCTTGGCCCCGGGACAGGGGTACGAGCAGTACTTC.

The J gene is TRBJ2-7, the V gene TRBV6-1; D might be TRBD1 or TRBD2, each matching 6 bases. The germline V and J ends were trimmed by 7 bases and 3 bases, with 16 bases remaining between them. Germline V gene data show CDR1 as MNHNS and CDR2 as SASEGT. This CDR3 spans 14 amino acids. CDR3: CASTLGGLDYEQYF. The CDR3 coding sequence is TGTGCCAGCACCCTCGGGGGCCTTGACTACGAGCAGTACTTC.

The chain carries TRBV5-4 and TRBJ1-1; no clear D gene. V was shortened by 9 bases and J by 2 bases, with 14 bases between the two germline ends. Germline V CDR1 and CDR2: SGHNT, YYREEE (reference sequence). This CDR3 has 13 residues. The DNA of the CDR3 is TGTGCCATCACCGACGGTGGAAACACTGAAGCTTTCTTT. Translating gives CAITDGGNTEAFF.

The V gene is TRBV9, the J gene TRBJ1-2; no clear D gene. Germline CDR1 reads SGDLS; CDR2 reads YYNGEE. Trimming took 1 base from V and 3 from J, leaving 10 bases between them. There are 14 residues in the CDR3. The CDR3 region is CASSVSAADYGYTF. CDR3 DNA: TGTGCCAGCAGCGTATCGGCGGCAGACTATGGCTACACCTTC.

The V call is TRBV5-6, the J call TRBJ1-2; 7 bases align to TRBD1. Germline V lookup: CDR1 SGHDT, CDR2 YYEEEE. This CDR3 has 14 amino acids. Losses at the gene ends were 6 bases for V and 5 bases for J; bases not matched to a gene: 10. CDR3 residues: CASTLGGSRYGYTF. CDR3 nucleotide sequence: TGTGCCAGCACCCTAGGGGGCAGCAGATATGGCTACACCTTC. Drawing the rest from reference TRBV5-6 and TRBJ1-2, the complete variable domain is DAGVTQSPTHLIKTRGQQVTLRCSPKSGHDTVSWYQQALGQGPQFIFQYYEEEERQRGNFPDRFSGHQFPNYSSELNVNALLLGDSALYLCASTLGGSRYGYTFGSGTRLTVV.

The rearrangement joins TRBV9 to TRBJ1-1; 7 bases are shared with TRBD1. The CDR3 covers 17 residues. Trimming cost V 4 bases and J 0 bases; bases outside gene matches: 12. Germline CDR1 is SGDLS and CDR2 is YYNGEE. This CDR3 reads CASSFSPGQKMNTEAFF. In DNA form, the CDR3 reads TGTGCCAGCAGCTTTTCACCGGGACAGAAGATGAACACTGAAGCTTTCTTT.